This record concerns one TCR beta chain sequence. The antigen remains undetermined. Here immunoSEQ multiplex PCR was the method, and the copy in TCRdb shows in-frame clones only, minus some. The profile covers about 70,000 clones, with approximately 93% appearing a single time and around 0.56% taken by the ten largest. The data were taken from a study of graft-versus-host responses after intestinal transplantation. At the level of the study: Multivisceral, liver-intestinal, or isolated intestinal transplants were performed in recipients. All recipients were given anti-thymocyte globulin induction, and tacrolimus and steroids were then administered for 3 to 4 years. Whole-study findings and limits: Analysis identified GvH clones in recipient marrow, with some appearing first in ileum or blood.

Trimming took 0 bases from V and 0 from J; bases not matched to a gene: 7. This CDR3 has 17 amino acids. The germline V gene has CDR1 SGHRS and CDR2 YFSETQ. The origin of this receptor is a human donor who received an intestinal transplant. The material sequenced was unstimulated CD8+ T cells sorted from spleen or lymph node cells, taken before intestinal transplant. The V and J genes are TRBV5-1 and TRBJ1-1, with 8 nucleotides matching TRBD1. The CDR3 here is CASSLDVRDRLNTEAFF. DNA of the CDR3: TGCGCCAGCAGCTTGGATGTTAGGGACAGGCTGAACACTGAAGCTTTCTTT.